The following is a T cell receptor (beta chain) sequence with its context. The data derive from a study of Ad26.COV2.S vaccination and SARS-CoV-2 variants. Study in general: Ad26.COV2.S, an intramuscular injection, was given once or twice 56 days apart.

The table came from immunoSEQ multiplex PCR; TCRdb's copy has only in-frame clones and leaves some out. The sample lists over 400,000 clones, approximately 92% occurring once. CDR1 is SGHAT, CDR2 FQNNGV, per germline. The CDR3 runs 13 residues. Trimming took 2 bases from V and 3 from J, leaving 8 bases between them. Specified treatment: some 20 received Ad26.COV2.S at low or high dose, single or two shots; roughly 5 received placebo; per-sample allocation not given. Each sample was drawn 63 days after the first injection (of vaccine or placebo). The source is a person aged 18-60 years who received the Ad26.COV2.S COVID-19 vaccine or a placebo. The chain employs TRBV11-2 and TRBJ2-7; D is unresolved. The sample was peripheral blood, taken in a trial of Ad26.COV2.S vaccine versus placebo. In nucleotides, the CDR3 is TGTGCCAGCAGCTTATTAGGTCTCTACGAGCAGTACTTC. Its protein product is CASSLLGLYEQYF.